This is a list of T cell receptor beta chains from one sample in a study of blood T cell repertoires in COVID-19. Measured with immunoSEQ multiplex PCR; TCRdb has only the in-frame clones, and not every one. The table lists roughly 380,000 clones, about 85% of them singletons, with 3.6% in the top ten. The sequencing sample was made of peripheral blood. The receptors derive from a woman between 18 and 29 years old with acute or convalescent COVID-19. The CDR3 runs from the conserved cysteine through the conserved F or W. Fields, in order: clone size, J gene, V gene, D gene, CDR3 DNA, CDR3 protein. A D gene is named only where the DNA matches it firmly. The listing skips clone size in some rows; elsewhere it reads once, few, many or a size class.

>.|TRBJ2-2|TRBV30|.
TGTGCCTGGAGTAAAGAGGTTCGGAACACCGGGGAGCTGTTTTTT
CAWSKEVRNTGELFF
>few|TRBJ2-2|TRBV5-4|.
TGTGCCAGCAGCTTTCAAAACAGTTACACCGGGGAGCTGTTTTTT
CASSFQNSYTGELFF
>.|TRBJ1-4|TRBV28|TRBD1
TGTGCCAGCAGTACCCGACAGGGGTCAACTGGAGAAAAACTGTTTTTT
CASSTRQGSTGEKLFF
>.|TRBJ1-2|TRBV18|.
TGTGCCAGCTCATTACCAACGGCAGGGAACTATGGCTACACCTTC
CASSLPTAGNYGYTF
>once|TRBJ1-1|TRBV5-8|.
TGTGCCAGCAGCCCGACTCCCAGGGCGGGGGCAGACACTGAAGCTTTCTTT
CASSPTPRAGADTEAFF
>few|TRBJ2-7|TRBV5-6|TRBD2
TGTGCCAGCACCCTCCCGGGACTACCCCCCTACGAGCAGTACTTC
CASTLPGLPPYEQYF
>.|TRBJ2-1|TRBV24-1|.
TGTGCCACCAGTGATCATGGTGATAGCGGCACTTACGAGCAGTTCTTC
CATSDHGDSGTYEQFF
>.|TRBJ1-5|TRBV6-6|TRBD1
TGTGCCAGCAGATCGAGGGGGCTTCAGCCCCAGCATTTT
CASRSRGLQPQHF
>.|TRBJ2-6|TRBV2|.
TGTGCCAGCAACCCCTCTGGGGGCCCGATCTCTGGGGCCAACGTCCTGACTTTC
CASNPSGGPISGANVLTF
>few|TRBJ2-2|TRBV24-1|.
TGTCCCGGGGGCGGGGAGCTGTTTTTT
CPGGGELFF
>.|TRBJ1-5|TRBV5-4|.
TGTGCCAGCAGCTTGGACAGGGCCTATCAGCCCCAGCATTTT
CASSLDRAYQPQHF
>.|TRBJ2-7|TRBV5-1|TRBD2
TGCGCCAGCAGCTTGGGGACTAGCGGGAGTTACGAGCAGTACTTC
CASSLGTSGSYEQYF
>.|TRBJ1-4|TRBV18|TRBD1
TGTGCCAGCTCACGCGGACAGGGAGGCGAAAAACTGTTTTTT
CASSRGQGGEKLFF
>.|TRBJ2-2|TRBV19|.
TGTGCCAGTAGTCTTGTCACCGGGGAGCTGTTTTTT
CASSLVTGELFF
>once|TRBJ2-3|TRBV29-1|.
TGCAGTGCGGGCCTTGTATCCACAGATACGCAGTATTTT
CSAGLVSTDTQYF
>.|TRBJ1-1|TRBV27|.
TGTGCCAGCAGTTTATCCCCTGGCAGGGTGCCAATGAACACTGAAGCTTTCTTT
CASSLSPGRVPMNTEAFF
>.|TRBJ2-7|TRBV4-2|.
TGTGCCAGCAGCCTAGGGGTTTCGGACGGGTCCTACGAGCAGTACTTC
CASSLGVSDGSYEQYF
>.|TRBJ1-6|TRBV2|TRBD1
TGTGCCAGCAGTTTTGACAGGGACTATAATTCACCCCTCCACTTT
CASSFDRDYNSPLHF
>.|TRBJ2-7|TRBV4-2|.
TGTGCCAGCAGCCGCCCCGAGGGAATCTACGAGCAGTACTTC
CASSRPEGIYEQYF
>once|TRBJ2-7|TRBV7-2|TRBD1
TGTGCCAGCAGCCCGACACAGGGGGCGCAGGAGCAGTACTTC
CASSPTQGAQEQYF
>.|TRBJ2-1|TRBV7-9|.
TGTGCCAGCAGTTCGGTTCCTAGCTCCTACAATGAGCAGTTCTTC
CASSSVPSSYNEQFF
>.|TRBJ1-1|TRBV7-9|.
TGTGCCAGCAGCTTAGCGGAGGGGCACGGGAACACTGAAGCTTTCTTT
CASSLAEGHGNTEAFF
>.|TRBJ2-2|TRBV28|.
TGTGCCAGCAGATCTAACACCGGGGAGCTGTTTTTT
CASRSNTGELFF
>few|TRBJ1-1|TRBV11-2|TRBD1
TGTGCCAGCAGCTTAGATGGACAGGGGGCTTACACTGAAGCTTTCTTT
CASSLDGQGAYTEAFF
>.|TRBJ1-1|TRBV9|.
TGTGCCAGCAGCTCTTTGAGGGCCGCCACTGAAGCTTTCTTT
CASSSLRAATEAFF
>.|TRBJ2-1|TRBV6-5|TRBD2
TGTGCCAGCCAGGGGCTAGCGGGAGGTGAGCAGTTCTTC
CASQGLAGGEQFF
>.|TRBJ2-1|TRBV6-5|TRBD2
TGTGCCACTACTAGCGGGAGTGTGAATGAGCAGTTCTTC
CATTSGSVNEQFF